This TCR beta chain was profiled in a study of memory CD4+ T cells and cytomegalovirus serostatus (dated by TCRdb to the late 2010s). Broadly, across the study: The cohort comprised around 35 healthy Belgian adults, 9 CMV seropositive and some 24 CMV seronegative. CD4+ memory TCRbeta repertoires of a Belgian cohort with known cytomegalovirus serostatus were sequenced in order to replicate a published TCR-based CMV serostatus classifier.

Genomic DNA was extracted from sorted cells with the Quick-DNA Microprep Kit. TCRbeta DNA was amplified with the immunoSEQ hsTCRbeta kit following the manufacturer's protocol. An Illumina MiSeq instrument was used to sequence the TCRbeta libraries. In the paper's pipeline: Following removal of out-of-frame sequences, around 2,300,000 distinct TCRbeta sequences were retained, with an average of about 63,000 per individual. Each individual was scored by the count of 150 to 200 previously reported CMV-associated TCRbeta sequences and the total productive distinct TCRbeta count. A beta-binomial model was reimplemented in Python, and random forests from scikit-learn, run with default parameters, were trained on data from the US cohort. Classifier performance on the Belgian cohort was reported as the median AUC with percentile confidence intervals calculated over 10,000 bootstrap iterations. TCRdb re-hosts the immuneACCESS table, in-frame sequences only. Its copies lack some clones; in the studies checked, an unresolved V gene accounts for under half of them, and the cause for the rest is not known. D and trimming were read from the DNA, whereas the V and J calls and clone size are those reported in that table. The sample includes 50,000 or so clones, with approximately 74% observed a single time. The ten largest clones represent 1.2% of the sample.

Comment on this clone: It lacks a known antigen. No clone much larger than this one lies a single base away; base qualities are absent.

Single viable CD3+CD4+CD8-CD45RO+ cells were sorted as memory CD4+ T cells on a FACSAria II. CMV serostatus was assessed using a Roche Elecsys assay, by which serum IgG against CMV pp150, pp28, p38 and p52 was detected. After the samples were thawed, total CD4+ T cells were enriched through positive selection using CD4 magnetic microbeads. Samples originated from another study that specifically interrogated the CD4+ T cell memory repertoire. Peripheral blood mononuclear cells were isolated and cryopreserved according to standard operating procedures, and serum was stored at -80 degrees C. The staining used CD3-PerCP (BW264/56), CD4-APC (RPA-T4), CD45RO-PE (UCHT1) and CD8-Pacific Orange (3B5) antibodies, and Sytox blue was used to exclude non-viable cells. Results the study describes overall, beyond this receptor: A median bootstrapped AUC of almost 0.96 with a 95% CI of 0.76-1.00 was achieved on the Belgian cohort by the original-framework classifier. Of under 200 previously reported CMV-associated TCRbeta sequences, around 67 appeared in the CD4+ memory repertoires, each in one to five individuals. Only CD4+CD45RO+ memory cells were sequenced, in contrast to the original study, in which naive and memory CD4+ and CD8+ populations were covered. For CMV serostatus prediction, a median bootstrapped AUC of 0.95 was reached with the original framework, and a median bootstrapped AUC of about 0.89 was reached with a US-trained random forest. Results were interpreted as suggesting that the CMV-associated TCR signature is largely present in the CD4+ memory repertoire.

This TCR derives from an adult in good health and CMV-seropositive. The source material was memory CD4+ T cells from blood.

In nucleotides, the sequence is TGCGCCAGCAGTGAGTCGATTCCAGGGGTCACAGGGGCGGCCAAAAACATTCAGTACTTC. Translation gives CASSESIPGVTGAAKNIQYF. The chain was built from TRBV10-1 and TRBJ2-4; the junction holds 7 bases that match TRBD1. The germline V gene (reference sequence) yields WNHNN for CDR1 and SYGVQD for CDR2. The CDR3, from cysteine to phenylalanine, totals 20 residues. Only the CDR3 portion is preserved as DNA: 60 bases, with reading frame beginning at the first base. After removal of 0 bases from V and 1 base from J, the junction retains 15 bases not matched to a gene.